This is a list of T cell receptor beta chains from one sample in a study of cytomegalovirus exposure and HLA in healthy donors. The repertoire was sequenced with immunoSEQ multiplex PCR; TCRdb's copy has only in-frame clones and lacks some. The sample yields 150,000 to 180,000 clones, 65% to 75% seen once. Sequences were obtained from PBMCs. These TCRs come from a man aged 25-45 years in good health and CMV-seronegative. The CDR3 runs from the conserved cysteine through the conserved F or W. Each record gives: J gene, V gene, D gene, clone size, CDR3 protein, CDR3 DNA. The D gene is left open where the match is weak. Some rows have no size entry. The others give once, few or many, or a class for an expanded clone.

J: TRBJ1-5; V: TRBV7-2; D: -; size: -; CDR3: CASSLKVTGGNQPQHF; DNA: TGTGCCAGCAGCTTAAAGGTGACAGGTGGTAATCAGCCCCAGCATTTT
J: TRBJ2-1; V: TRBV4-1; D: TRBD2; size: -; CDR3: CASSQALAGGSYNEQFF; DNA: TGCGCCAGCAGCCAAGCTCTAGCGGGGGGCTCCTACAATGAGCAGTTCTTC
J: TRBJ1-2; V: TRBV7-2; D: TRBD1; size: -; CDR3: CASSLQGARVRYGYTF; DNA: TGTGCCAGCAGCTTACAGGGGGCGCGGGTTCGCTATGGCTACACCTTC
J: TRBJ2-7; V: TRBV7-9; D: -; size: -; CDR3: CSSSLQGREQYF; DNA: TGTTCCAGCAGCTTGCAGGGCAGGGAGCAGTACTTC
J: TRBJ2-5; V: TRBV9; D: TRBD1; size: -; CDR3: CASSVGTGSGQETQYF; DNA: TGTGCCAGCAGCGTAGGGACAGGGAGCGGGCAAGAGACCCAGTACTTC
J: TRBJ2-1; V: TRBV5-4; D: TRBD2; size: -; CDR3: CASSPGGLAGDYNEQFF; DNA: TGTGCCAGCAGCCCCGGTGGACTAGCGGGAGATTACAATGAGCAGTTCTTC
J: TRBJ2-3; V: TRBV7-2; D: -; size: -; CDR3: CASSPGANRLTDTQYF; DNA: TGTGCCAGCAGCCCAGGGGCCAACAGGCTCACAGATACGCAGTATTTT
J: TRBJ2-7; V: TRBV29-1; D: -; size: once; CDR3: CSVEDQGKTGHRFGEQYF; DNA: TGCAGCGTTGAAGATCAGGGCAAAACGGGACACCGTTTCGGCGAGCAGTACTTC
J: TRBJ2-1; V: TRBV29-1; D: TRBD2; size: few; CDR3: CSVQLAGFYNEQFF; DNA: TGCAGCGTGCAACTAGCGGGGTTTTACAATGAGCAGTTCTTC
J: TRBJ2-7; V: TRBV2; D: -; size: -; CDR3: CASSPLYEQYF; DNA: TGTGCCAGCAGTCCCCTTTACGAGCAGTACTTC
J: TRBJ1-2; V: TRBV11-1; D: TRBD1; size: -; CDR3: CASSARTGEDYGYTF; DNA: TGTGCCAGCAGCGCCCGGACAGGGGAAGACTATGGCTACACCTTC
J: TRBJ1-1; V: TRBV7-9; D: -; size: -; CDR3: CASSADTEAFF; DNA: TGTGCCAGCAGCGCGGACACCGAAGCTTTCTTT
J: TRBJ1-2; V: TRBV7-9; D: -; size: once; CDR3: CASSLGTGTFYGYTF; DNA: TGTGCCAGCAGTCTAGGAACCGGGACATTCTATGGCTACACCTTC
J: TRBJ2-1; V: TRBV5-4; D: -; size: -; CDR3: CASSLPGSSYNEQFF; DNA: TGTGCCAGCAGCTTGCCCGGGAGCTCCTACAATGAGCAGTTCTTC
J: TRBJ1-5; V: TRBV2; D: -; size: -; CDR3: CASRWGEGQPQHF; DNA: TGTGCCAGCAGGTGGGGGGAAGGCCAGCCCCAGCATTTT
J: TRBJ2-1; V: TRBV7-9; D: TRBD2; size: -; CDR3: CASSQRGRSHNEQFF; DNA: TGTGCCAGCAGCCAGCGGGGCCGTTCCCACAATGAGCAGTTCTTC
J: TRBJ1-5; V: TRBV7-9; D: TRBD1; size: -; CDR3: CASSYGTGDNQPQHF; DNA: TGTGCCAGCAGCTACGGGACAGGGGATAATCAGCCCCAGCATTTT
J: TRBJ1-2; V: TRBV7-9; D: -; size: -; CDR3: CASSSDQGYGYTF; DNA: TGTGCCAGCAGCTCGGACCAGGGGTACGGCTACACCTTC
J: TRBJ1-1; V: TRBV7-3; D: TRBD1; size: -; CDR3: CASSFTGQGITEAFF; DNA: TGTGCCAGCAGCTTCACGGGACAGGGTATAACTGAAGCTTTCTTT
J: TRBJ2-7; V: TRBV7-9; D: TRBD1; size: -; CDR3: CAVGQGAYEQYF; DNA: TGTGCTGTCGGACAGGGAGCATACGAGCAGTACTTC
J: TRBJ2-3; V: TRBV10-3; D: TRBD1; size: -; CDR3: CAISDRVGTDTQYF; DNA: TGTGCCATCAGCGACAGGGTGGGCACAGATACGCAGTATTTT
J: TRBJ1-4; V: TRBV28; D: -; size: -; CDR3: CASSSPTATNEKLFF; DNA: TGTGCCAGCAGTTCCCCGACAGCAACTAATGAAAAACTGTTTTTT
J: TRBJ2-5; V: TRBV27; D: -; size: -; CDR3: CASSMAADGTQYF; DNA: TGTGCCAGCAGTATGGCAGCGGATGGGACCCAGTACTTC
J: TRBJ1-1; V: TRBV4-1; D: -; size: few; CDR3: CASSQSPGVGTEAFF; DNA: TGCGCCAGCAGCCAGAGTCCAGGGGTAGGGACTGAAGCTTTCTTT
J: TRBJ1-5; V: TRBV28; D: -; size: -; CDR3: CASNFGNQPQHF; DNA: TGTGCCAGCAACTTCGGCAATCAGCCCCAGCATTTT
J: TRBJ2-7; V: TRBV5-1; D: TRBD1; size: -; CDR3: CAGSLGDRAYEQYF; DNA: TGCGCCGGCAGCTTGGGGGACAGAGCCTACGAGCAGTACTTC
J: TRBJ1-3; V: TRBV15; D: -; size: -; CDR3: CATSRERGSGNTIYF; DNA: TGTGCCACCAGCAGAGAGCGAGGATCTGGAAACACCATATATTTT
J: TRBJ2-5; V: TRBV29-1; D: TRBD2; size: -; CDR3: CSVDGTSGRLSQETQYF; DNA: TGCAGCGTTGACGGGACTAGCGGGCGCCTTTCCCAAGAGACCCAGTACTTC
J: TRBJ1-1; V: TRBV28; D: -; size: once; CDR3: CASSPRWHEAFF; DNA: TGTGCCAGCAGTCCCCGCTGGCATGAAGCTTTCTTT
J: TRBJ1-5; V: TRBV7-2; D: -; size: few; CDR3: CASSLVLDQPQHF; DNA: TGTGCCAGCAGCTTAGTACTGGATCAGCCCCAGCATTTT